The present TCR beta chain was sequenced within a study of blood T cell repertoires in COVID-19. Study-level background: The United States, Italy and Spain supplied acute and convalescent COVID-19 samples. Sample material is recorded as cDNA or gDNA derived from T cells, B-cell-depleted T cells, or PBMCs.

The CDR3 runs to 16 residues. Germline V gene sequence: CDR1 KGHSH, CDR2 LQKENI. V shed 3 bases and J 2 bases; nucleotides not matched to a gene: 4. This clone came up a few times. Other nucleotide sequences in the sample specify the same CDR3. The authors' processing: By means of reference gene primer amplification, nucleated cell counts were estimated. Sequenced by immunoSEQ multiplex PCR; TCRdb stores in-frame clones only, minus some. V and J calls and clone size are those listed in that table; D and trimming were worked out from the DNA. The sample records 55,000 to 65,000 clones, 79% being singletons.

Sequenced sample: peripheral blood. V and J are TRBV18 and TRBJ2-7; 13 nucleotides agree with TRBD2. The sequence came from a man aged 60 to 69 with acute or convalescent COVID-19. CDR3 DNA sequence: TGTGCCAGCTCACCTCCCGGGACTAGCGGGACCTACGAGCAGTACTTC. Protein: CASSPPGTSGTYEQYF.